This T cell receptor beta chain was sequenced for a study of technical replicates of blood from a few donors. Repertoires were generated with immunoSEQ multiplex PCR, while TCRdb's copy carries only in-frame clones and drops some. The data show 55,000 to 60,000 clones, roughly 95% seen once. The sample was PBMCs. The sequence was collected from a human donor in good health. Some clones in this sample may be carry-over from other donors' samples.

The DNA of the CDR3 is TGTGCCACCAGCAGACCTTCGGGGGTACAAGTCCCCGATACGCAGTATTTT. It yields the protein CATSRPSGVQVPDTQYF. The V gene is TRBV15, the J gene TRBJ2-3; tentatively, D is TRBD2 (6 bases). The CDR3 has 17 residues. The germline V and J ends were trimmed by 2 bases and 6 bases, with 21 bases remaining between them. Per the germline V gene, CDR1 is LNHNV and CDR2 is YYDKDF (reference sequence).